This T cell receptor (beta chain) was profiled in a study of early T cells in non-severe SARS-CoV-2 infection. CDR3 length: 14 amino acids. The germline gives CDR1 SEHNR, CDR2 FQNEAQ (reference sequence). Trimming took off 5 bases at V and 7 bases at J, with 14 bases between the two ends. Individually, cDNA molecules had unique molecular identifiers attached to them. TCRdb independently ran MiXCR on the 5' RACE reads; one entry per CDR3 protein. The table has tens of thousands of distinct CDR3 sequences, over 5% seen once. In this sample, this clonotype turned up many times. The rearrangement joins TRBV7-9 to TRBJ1-4; D is perhaps TRBD1 (5 bases). The TCR sequence derives from an adult who was a healthcare worker with PCR-confirmed SARS-CoV-2 infection or an uninfected control (not recorded which). The specimen was whole blood. The CDR3 is CASSPGAGPEKLFF. In DNA form, the CDR3 reads TGTGCCAGCAGCCCAGGCGCAGGGCCTGAAAAACTGTTTTTT.